A selection of T cell receptor beta chains follows, all from one sample in a study of Ad26.COV2.S vaccination and SARS-CoV-2 variants. Method: immunoSEQ multiplex PCR; TCRdb's copy keeps in-frame clones and lacks some. This table has about 350,000 clones, about 91% appearing once. The material sequenced was peripheral blood, taken after recovery from COVID-19. The receptors come from a human donor who had recovered from COVID-19. Both conserved end residues are part of each CDR3. The order of the fields is D gene, CDR3 length, J gene, clone size, V gene, CDR3 DNA, CDR3 protein. The D gene is left open where the match is weak. Only some rows state a clone size, as once, few, many or a class for expanded clones.

d_gene: NA
len: 17
j_gene: TRBJ2-3
abundance: NA
v_gene: TRBV7-2
CDR3nt: TGTGCCAGCAGCTTAGCAAGGACCCCTCGGGATTTAGATACGCAGTATTTT
CDR3aa: CASSLARTPRDLDTQYF

d_gene: NA
len: 15
j_gene: TRBJ2-3
abundance: NA
v_gene: TRBV2
CDR3nt: TGTGCCAGCAGTGATGTCGGAGTTCCGACAGACCCGCAGTATTTT
CDR3aa: CASSDVGVPTDPQYF

d_gene: NA
len: 15
j_gene: TRBJ2-3
abundance: NA
v_gene: TRBV9
CDR3nt: TGTGCCAGCAGCAGTCTCAGGGGTCCAACAGATACGCAGTATTTT
CDR3aa: CASSSLRGPTDTQYF

d_gene: TRBD2
len: 15
j_gene: TRBJ2-7
abundance: few
v_gene: TRBV6-5
CDR3nt: TGTGCCAGCAGTTCCGGGGCGGGGGGGCCGGACGAGCAGTACTTC
CDR3aa: CASSSGAGGPDEQYF

d_gene: NA
len: 13
j_gene: TRBJ2-2
abundance: NA
v_gene: TRBV5-4
CDR3nt: TGTGCCAGCAGCGGGAGAGACACCGGGGAGCTGTTTTTT
CDR3aa: CASSGRDTGELFF

d_gene: NA
len: 21
j_gene: TRBJ2-1
abundance: NA
v_gene: TRBV7-5
CDR3nt: TGTGCCAGAAGCTTCTCCCGTAGCGGGGGGGCAAACGTCCCGTCCTACAATGAGCAGTTCTTC
CDR3aa: CARSFSRSGGANVPSYNEQFF

d_gene: NA
len: 10
j_gene: TRBJ1-1
abundance: NA
v_gene: TRBV20-1
CDR3nt: TGCAGTGCTGGAGACACTGAAGCTTTCTTT
CDR3aa: CSAGDTEAFF

d_gene: NA
len: 15
j_gene: TRBJ2-5
abundance: NA
v_gene: TRBV5-6
CDR3nt: TGTGCCAGCAGCTGGAATACAGAGTACCAAGAGACCCAGTACTTC
CDR3aa: CASSWNTEYQETQYF

d_gene: NA
len: 12
j_gene: TRBJ2-3
abundance: NA
v_gene: TRBV12-3/TRBV12-4
CDR3nt: TGTGCCAGCAGCTGGGGGACAGATACGCAGTATTTT
CDR3aa: CASSWGTDTQYF

d_gene: NA
len: 13
j_gene: TRBJ1-6
abundance: NA
v_gene: TRBV6-5
CDR3nt: TGTGCCAGCAGAGGCAGAATTAATTCACCCCTCCACTTT
CDR3aa: CASRGRINSPLHF

d_gene: TRBD1
len: 13
j_gene: TRBJ2-2
abundance: NA
v_gene: TRBV7-3
CDR3nt: TGTGCCAGCAGCTACAGGGGCGCCGGGGAGCTGTTTTTT
CDR3aa: CASSYRGAGELFF

d_gene: NA
len: 13
j_gene: TRBJ1-1
abundance: NA
v_gene: TRBV9
CDR3nt: TGTGCCAGCAGCGCCAAGTTGAACACTGAAGCTTTCTTT
CDR3aa: CASSAKLNTEAFF

d_gene: NA
len: 16
j_gene: TRBJ1-4
abundance: once
v_gene: TRBV4-3
CDR3nt: TGCGCCAGCAGCCAAACGGTCCATGCAACTAATGAAAAACTGTTTTTT
CDR3aa: CASSQTVHATNEKLFF

d_gene: NA
len: 16
j_gene: TRBJ1-2
abundance: NA
v_gene: TRBV7-9
CDR3nt: TGTGCCAGCAGCCCAAAGACAGGTACTATTCAGGATGGCTACACCTTC
CDR3aa: CASSPKTGTIQDGYTF

d_gene: NA
len: 13
j_gene: TRBJ2-3
abundance: NA
v_gene: TRBV5-8
CDR3nt: TGTGCCAGCACCTCGGAAGGCACAGATACGCAGTATTTT
CDR3aa: CASTSEGTDTQYF

d_gene: NA
len: 13
j_gene: TRBJ1-1
abundance: NA
v_gene: TRBV7-6
CDR3nt: TGTGCCAGCAGCGGGGACACAAACACTGAAGCTTTCTTT
CDR3aa: CASSGDTNTEAFF

d_gene: NA
len: 15
j_gene: TRBJ2-1
abundance: NA
v_gene: TRBV10-2
CDR3nt: TGCGCCAGCAGTGAACCGGGACGGATAAACAATGAGCAGTTCTTC
CDR3aa: CASSEPGRINNEQFF

d_gene: NA
len: 13
j_gene: TRBJ1-5
abundance: NA
v_gene: TRBV6-5
CDR3nt: TGTGCCAGCAGTTCGGGGGGGTGGCAGCCCCAGCATTTT
CDR3aa: CASSSGGWQPQHF

d_gene: NA
len: 16
j_gene: TRBJ1-2
abundance: NA
v_gene: TRBV7-2
CDR3nt: TGTGCCAGCAGCTTGGGGCGGGAATCTGTCAACTATGGCTACACCTTC
CDR3aa: CASSLGRESVNYGYTF

d_gene: NA
len: 14
j_gene: TRBJ1-2
abundance: NA
v_gene: TRBV6-2/TRBV6-3
CDR3nt: TGTGCCAGCAGTAAGGGAGGAAATAACTATGGCTACACCTTC
CDR3aa: CASSKGGNNYGYTF

d_gene: NA
len: 13
j_gene: TRBJ1-2
abundance: NA
v_gene: TRBV29-1
CDR3nt: TGCAGCGTTGATTCCAGCAACTTCTATGGCTACACCTTC
CDR3aa: CSVDSSNFYGYTF

d_gene: TRBD2
len: 15
j_gene: TRBJ2-3
abundance: once
v_gene: TRBV5-1
CDR3nt: TGCGCCAGCAGCTTAATAGCGGGGCCCACAGATACGCAGTATTTT
CDR3aa: CASSLIAGPTDTQYF

d_gene: NA
len: 15
j_gene: TRBJ1-5
abundance: few
v_gene: TRBV6-1
CDR3nt: TGTGCCAGCAGTGAGCCAGATTATAGCAATCAGCCCCAGCATTTT
CDR3aa: CASSEPDYSNQPQHF

d_gene: NA
len: 20
j_gene: TRBJ1-6
abundance: NA
v_gene: TRBV4-1
CDR3nt: TGCGCCAGCAGCCAAGGGGTGGGAGGGACTACCCCAAACCTTAATTCACCCCTCCACTTT
CDR3aa: CASSQGVGGTTPNLNSPLHF

d_gene: NA
len: 14
j_gene: TRBJ1-1
abundance: once
v_gene: TRBV19
CDR3nt: TGTGCCAGTAGTCCACTCCCTGCCATAGCTGAAGCTTTCTTT
CDR3aa: CASSPLPAIAEAFF

d_gene: NA
len: 13
j_gene: TRBJ2-6
abundance: NA
v_gene: TRBV6-5
CDR3nt: TGTGCCAGCTACGGCTCTGGGGCCAACGTCCTGACTTTC
CDR3aa: CASYGSGANVLTF

d_gene: TRBD1
len: 14
j_gene: TRBJ2-1
abundance: NA
v_gene: TRBV28
CDR3nt: TGTGCCAGCAGTTCCGGACAGGGGCGCTATGAGCAGTTCTTC
CDR3aa: CASSSGQGRYEQFF

d_gene: TRBD1
len: 18
j_gene: TRBJ1-4
abundance: NA
v_gene: TRBV4-1
CDR3nt: TGCGCCAGCAGCCACCTAATCATACTCGGACAGGGGAAAGAAAAACTGTTTTTT
CDR3aa: CASSHLIILGQGKEKLFF

d_gene: NA
len: 16
j_gene: TRBJ2-6
abundance: few
v_gene: TRBV4-1
CDR3nt: TGCGCCAGCAGCCAAAGGTCCGAGCCTGGGGCCAACGTCCTGACTTTC
CDR3aa: CASSQRSEPGANVLTF

d_gene: NA
len: 13
j_gene: TRBJ1-2
abundance: NA
v_gene: TRBV2
CDR3nt: TGTGCCAGCAGTGAACTGGGATTTCATGGCTACACCTTC
CDR3aa: CASSELGFHGYTF